One and the same sample provided the 15 T cell receptor beta chains below, sequenced in a study of T-cell reconstitution after alpha-beta-depleted transplantation in children. Unique molecular identifiers were incorporated during preparation of the TCRbeta library. TCRdb called the PCR reads again in MiXCR, with one record for every CDR3 protein. The data show under 25,000 distinct CDR3 sequences, over 10% seen once. The material was PBMCs, mostly from graft donor cells, obtained 60 days after TCRalphabeta/CD19-depleted stem cell transplant. The receptors come from a female patient aged 2 to 10 who had a stem cell transplant for congenital amegakaryocytic thrombocytopenia, so the T cells may come from the graft donor.

At least ten counts were recorded for this clonotype. The rearrangement joins TRBV7-2 to TRBJ2-3; TRBD2 might be the D (5 bases). Looked up from germline, CDR1 is SGHTA and CDR2 is FQGNSA. The length of the CDR3 is 16 residues. Trimming removed 5 bases from V and 1 base from J, with 16 bases in between. The DNA for the CDR3 is TGTGCCAGCAGCACGGAGGTAGGACTCCGCACAGATACGCAGTATTTT. Translating it yields CASSTEVGLRTDTQYF. Combining the CDR3 with reference TRBV7-2 and TRBJ2-3 gives the whole variable domain GAGVSQSPSNKVTEKGKDVELRCDPISGHTALYWYRQSLGQGLEFLIYFQGNSAPDKSGLPSDRFSAERTGGSVSTLTIQRTQQEDSAVYLCASSTEVGLRTDTQYFGPGTRLTVL.

This clonotype was detected ten times or more. The V call is TRBV6-6, the J call TRBJ2-3; D possibly corresponds to TRBD2 (5 bases). This CDR3 is built from 11 residues. V was clipped by 6 bases and J by 6 bases, with 7 bases between them. Looked up from germline, CDR1 is MNHNY and CDR2 is SVGAGI (reference sequence). In nucleotides, the CDR3 is TGTGCCAGCAGACAGCGGGATACGCAGTATTTT. This sequence encodes CASRQRDTQYF.

The J gene is TRBJ2-4, the V gene TRBV10-3; tentative D call: TRBD1 (6 bases). Trimming removed 3 bases at V and 1 base at J, with 10 bases between. Per the germline V gene, CDR1 is ENHRY and CDR2 is SYGVKD. The CDR3 covers 15 residues. The CDR3 loop reads CAISDPDRAKNIQYF. The CDR3, as DNA: TGTGCCATCAGTGACCCAGACAGGGCCAAAAACATTCAGTACTTC.

This clonotype was observed a few times. J is TRBJ2-5 and V is TRBV28, with 8 bases matching TRBD2. Germline assignment: CDR1 MDHEN and CDR2 SYDVKM. The CDR3 has 16 residues. Losses at the gene ends were 5 bases for V and 0 bases for J; bases not matched to a gene: 8. The CDR3 DNA reads TGTGCCAGCAGTCTCCGGACTAGCACCCACCAAGAGACCCAGTACTTC. Translation: CASSLRTSTHQETQYF.

The V gene is TRBV20-1, the J gene TRBJ2-7; no reliable D call. Germline CDR1 and CDR2: DFQATT and SNEGSKA (reference sequence). This CDR3 has 12 amino acids. The V gene lost 3 bases and the J gene lost 3 bases, with 9 bases spanning the gap. The CDR3 nucleotides are TGCAGTGCTAGGGACGGTCTCTACGAGCAGTACTTC. It codes for CSARDGLYEQYF.

This clonotype has a count of ten or more. The CDR3 region is CASVFGLTGAEGYTF. The CDR3 region has the DNA TGTGCCAGCGTTTTCGGTTTGACAGGGGCGGAGGGCTACACCTTC. The genes are TRBV6-5 and TRBJ1-2, with 8 bases matching TRBD1. J was trimmed by 8 bases and V by 8 bases; bases with no gene match: 16. Germline V gene lookup returns CDR1 MNHEY and CDR2 SVGAGI. This CDR3 has 15 amino acids.

In its sample, this clonotype was seen many times. The chain links TRBV7-3 to TRBJ2-7, with 10 bases that match TRBD2. With 2 bases clipped from V and 0 bases from J, the junction kept 7 bases outside the gene matches. Germline values: CDR1 SGHTA, CDR2 FQGTGA. The CDR3 length is 17 residues. CDR3 sequence: CASSLRRAGGISYEQYF. The CDR3 nucleotides read TGTGCCAGCAGCTTACGACGAGCGGGAGGGATCTCCTACGAGCAGTACTTC.

This clonotype was detected many times. This chain uses TRBV29-1 with TRBJ2-2; D is possibly TRBD1 or TRBD2 (7 bases each). The CDR3 is 14 residues long. Germline CDR1 reads SQVTM; CDR2 reads ANQGSEA. Trimming shortened V by 7 bases and J by 3 bases, and 15 bases separated the two germline ends. DNA of the CDR3: TGCAGCGCCTTACAGGGGAGGGACACCGGGGAGCTGTTTTTT. Its translation is CSALQGRDTGELFF.

In its sample, this clonotype was seen many times. The J gene is TRBJ2-5, the V gene TRBV7-9; the match to TRBD2 covers 8 bases. V dropped 0 bases and J dropped 1; count of bases not matched to a gene: 1. The CDR3 has 15 amino acids. Germline-derived CDR1 and CDR2 are SEHNR and FQNEAQ (reference sequence). CDR3 residues: CASSLASGTQETQYF. CDR3 DNA: TGTGCCAGCAGCTTAGCTAGCGGGACCCAAGAGACCCAGTACTTC.

This clonotype has at least ten counts. The chain joins TRBV3-1 to TRBJ2-1, with D uncertain. CDR3 size: 15 residues. The germline V and J ends were trimmed by 4 bases and 2 bases, with 12 bases remaining between them. Germline-derived CDR1 and CDR2 are LGHDT and YNNKEL (reference sequence). The CDR3 sequence: CASSPTRATYNEQFF. Written as DNA, the CDR3 is TGTGCCAGCAGCCCCACACGGGCAACCTACAATGAGCAGTTCTTC.

A few counts support this clonotype. CDR3 residues: CASSSYGGTRPTDTQYF. The DNA for the CDR3 is TGTGCCAGCAGCTCCTATGGGGGGACTAGGCCCACAGATACGCAGTATTTT. The rearrangement uses TRBV3-1 and TRBJ2-3; 8 bases fit TRBD2. Germline trimming cut 5 bases from V and 2 bases from J; bases unmatched to any gene: 12. This CDR3 has 17 residues. Germline CDR1 and CDR2: LGHDT and YNNKEL (reference sequence).

This clonotype was observed many times. The V gene is TRBV5-1, the J gene TRBJ2-3; D may correspond to TRBD1 or TRBD2 (5 bases each). The CDR3 is 13 residues long. Germline-derived CDR1 and CDR2 are SGHRS and YFSETQ. The V end lost 5 bases, the J end lost 2 bases, and 9 bases lay between the germline ends. CDR3 nucleotides: TGCGCCAGCAGAGAGGGGTACACAGATACGCAGTATTTT. The encoded protein is CASREGYTDTQYF.

This clonotype came up a few times. V gene TRBV3-1 combines with J gene TRBJ1-2; D unclear. V shed 1 base and J shed 4 bases, with 16 bases lying between them. The CDR3 sequence is 16 residues long. Per germline, CDR1 LGHDT and CDR2 YNNKEL (reference sequence). The DNA for the CDR3 is TGTGCCAGCAGCCAAGCCGGGCCGGCCCCCATCTATGGCTACACCTTC. Translation: CASSQAGPAPIYGYTF.

The V gene is TRBV11-2, the J gene TRBJ1-6; the D is unclear. V was cut by 0 bases and J by 4 bases, with 10 bases left in between. Germline-derived CDR1 and CDR2 are SGHAT and FQNNGV. This CDR3 comprises 16 residues. The DNA of the CDR3 is TGTGCCAGCAGCTTAGATGGTGGCAGTTATAATTCACCCCTCCACTTT. This translates into CASSLDGGSYNSPLHF.

This clonotype showed up many times. The J gene is TRBJ2-3, the V gene TRBV28; D may be TRBD2 (6 bases). The germline V gene has CDR1 MDHEN and CDR2 SYDVKM. Trimming took 4 bases from V and 3 from J, leaving 14 bases between them. CDR3 length: 15 residues. CDR3 amino acids: CASSYPSAQTDTQYF. The CDR3 DNA is TGTGCCAGCAGTTACCCTAGCGCCCAAACAGATACGCAGTATTTT.